This TCR beta chain was obtained from a study of OX40 agonist ivuxolimab in advanced cancers. Turning to the study itself: Two cutaneous melanoma patients and one hepatocellular carcinoma patient, three in all, had partial responses.

The CDR3 contains 15 residues. With 3 bases removed from V and 9 bases from J, the gap between germline ends came to 15 bases. Germline V gives CDR1 SNHLY, CDR2 FYNNEI. The table lists this clone with a few counts. As yet, its antigen is unknown. Study-level points and caveats: Near-lowest levels of clonal expansion characterized partial responders at 0.1-3.0 mg/kg.

The table came from immunoSEQ multiplex PCR; TCRdb's copy has only in-frame clones and leaves some out. The sample lists tens of thousands of clones, 70% to 90% occurring once. This rearrangement joins TRBV2 to TRBJ1-6, with D uncertain. The specimen was CD4+ or CD8+ T cells sorted from blood, collected in a trial of the OX40 agonist ivuxolimab. The sequence was obtained from an adult with an advanced solid tumor such as melanoma, head and neck, liver or kidney cancer. The DNA for the CDR3 is TGTGCCAGCAGTGAGGTGGGCAGCCTCTCTTCACCCCTCCACTTT. It is translated as CASSEVGSLSSPLHF.